One sample yielded the 2 T cell receptor beta chains listed below, sequenced in a study of cytomegalovirus exposure and HLA in healthy donors. The method was immunoSEQ multiplex PCR; TCRdb's version includes in-frame clones alone and lacks a portion of them. The table has approximately 98,000 clones, approximately 86% seen once. Sequenced: PBMCs. The origin of the receptors is a young woman in good health and CMV-seronegative.

The chain couples TRBV7-3 to TRBJ1-6; 8 bases fit TRBD1. The CDR3 spans 16 residues. Germline trimming cut 1 base from V and 7 bases from J; bases unmatched to any gene: 6. Per the germline V gene, CDR1 is SGHTA and CDR2 is FQGTGA. CDR3: CASSLMAGGQNSPLHF. The CDR3 DNA reads as TGTGCCAGCAGCTTAATGGCAGGGGGCCAGAATTCACCCCTCCACTTT.

This rearrangement joins TRBV5-1 to TRBJ2-7; the D gene is possibly TRBD2 (6 bases). This CDR3 has 15 residues. V gave up 0 bases and J gave up 2 bases, with 12 bases separating them. Germline lookup yields CDR1 SGHRS and CDR2 YFSETQ. As DNA, the CDR3 is TGCGCCAGCAGCTTGGCATGGGGACTCGCCTACGAGCAGTACTTC. It specifies CASSLAWGLAYEQYF. Full variable domain (missing parts from reference TRBV5-1 and TRBJ2-7): KAGVTQTPRYLIKTRGQQVTLSCSPISGHRSVSWYQQTPGQGLQFLFEYFSETQRNKGNFPGRFSGRQFSNSRSEMNVSTLELGDSALYLCASSLAWGLAYEQYFGPGTRLTVT.